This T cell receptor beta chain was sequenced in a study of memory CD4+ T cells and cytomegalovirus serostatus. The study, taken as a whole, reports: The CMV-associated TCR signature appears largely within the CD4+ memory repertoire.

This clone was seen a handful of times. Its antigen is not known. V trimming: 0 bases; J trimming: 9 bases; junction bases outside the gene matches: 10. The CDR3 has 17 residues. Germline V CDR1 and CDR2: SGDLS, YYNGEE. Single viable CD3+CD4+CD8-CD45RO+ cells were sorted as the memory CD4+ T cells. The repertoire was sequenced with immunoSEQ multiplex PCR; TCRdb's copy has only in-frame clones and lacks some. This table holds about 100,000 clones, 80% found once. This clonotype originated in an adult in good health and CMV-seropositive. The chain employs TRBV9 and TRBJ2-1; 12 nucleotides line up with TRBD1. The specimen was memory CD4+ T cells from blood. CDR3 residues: CASSVDPGQGAHGEQFF. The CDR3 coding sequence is TGTGCCAGCAGCGTAGACCCGGGACAGGGGGCGCATGGTGAGCAGTTCTTC.